The subject of this entry is one TCR beta chain. The antigen is not known. J lost 4 bases, V lost 9 bases, and 16 bases had no gene match. The CDR3 length is 16 residues. Germline loops: CDR1 ENHRY, CDR2 SYGVKD. Primers included in the PCR were 60 Vbeta and 13 Jbeta primers. TCRdb's table, derived via immunoSEQ multiplex PCR, lists solely in-frame clones and lacks some. The sample has about 160,000 clones, approximately 78% seen once. The sample belongs to a study of cytomegalovirus exposure and HLA in healthy donors. General study findings and limits: Researchers counted 180 or so TCR beta chains as cytomegalovirus-associated. Most CMV-associated TCR beta chains appeared HLA-restricted in a later analysis. Testing in vitro showed a few CMV-associated chains specific for CMV antigens. Published work reported that the classifier diagnosed cytomegalovirus status with high specificity and sensitivity.

Sequenced sample: PBMCs. The chain has TRBV10-3 and TRBJ2-7; 9 bases are shared with TRBD2. This sequence was found in a girl under 10 years old in good health and CMV-seropositive. The CDR3 region has the DNA TGTGCCATAGCGGGGGTACCGCGGGAGGGCAGGTACGAGCAGTACTTC. Its translation: CAIAGVPREGRYEQYF.